This TCR beta chain comes out of a study of cytomegalovirus exposure and HLA in healthy donors. Germline V gene data show CDR1 as SEHNR and CDR2 as FQNEAQ (reference sequence). The CDR3 totals 14 residues. The trim removed 4 bases at V and 3 bases at J, leaving 5 bases unmatched. Primers included in the PCR were 60 Vbeta and 13 Jbeta primers. Sequencing used immunoSEQ multiplex PCR; TCRdb keeps in-frame clones, though not all of them. This sample has 100,000 to 140,000 clones, with about 72% found just once. The sequencing sample was made of PBMCs. The chain couples TRBV7-9 to TRBJ2-7; 8 nucleotides line up with TRBD1. The receptor was derived from a man aged 18 to 29 in good health and CMV-seronegative. CDR3 protein: CASSSRDRIYEQYF. CDR3 in DNA: TGTGCCAGCAGCTCCCGGGACAGGATCTACGAGCAGTACTTC.